This T cell receptor beta chain came from a study of cytomegalovirus exposure and HLA in healthy donors. Study details: The 666 first-cohort repertoires shared a platform with the approximately 110 validation repertoires, as reported in a later analysis.

Worth noting for this clone: Its target is not known.

Germline V CDR1 and CDR2: SGHRS, YFSETQ. After removal of 0 bases from V and 2 bases from J, the junction contained 3 bases not matched to a gene. The CDR3 has 15 residues. Clones were sequenced by immunoSEQ multiplex PCR, and TCRdb holds only the in-frame ones, with some missing. Among more than 200,000 clones listed, roughly 87% were seen once. Study conclusions and caveats: In vitro testing confirmed a few CMV-associated chains as specific for CMV antigens.

Sequencing was done on a sample of PBMCs. The chain carries TRBV5-1 and TRBJ2-7, with TRBD2 matching over 9 bases. This receptor was taken from a woman aged 25 to 45 in good health and CMV-seronegative. The CDR3 region has the DNA TGCGCCAGCAGCTTGGCGGCTAGCGGGACCTACGAGCAGTACTTC. Encoded protein: CASSLAASGTYEQYF. Variable domain in full (rest from reference TRBV5-1 and TRBJ2-7): KAGVTQTPRYLIKTRGQQVTLSCSPISGHRSVSWYQQTPGQGLQFLFEYFSETQRNKGNFPGRFSGRQFSNSRSEMNVSTLELGDSALYLCASSLAASGTYEQYFGPGTRLTVT.